This entry lists 25 T cell receptor beta chains sequenced from one sample in a study of PD-L1 blockade in urothelial cancer. TCRdb keeps only in-frame clones here, not all; method: immunoSEQ multiplex PCR. The sample shows 70,000 to 75,000 clones, about 85% of them seen only once. Sample: PBMCs, taken around atezolizumab (anti-PD-L1) treatment. These receptors came from a man aged 65-85 years with urothelial cancer.

The rearrangement joins TRBV7-9 to TRBJ1-4, with 8 bases aligning to TRBD1. After removal of 1 base from V and 5 bases from J, the junction contained 6 bases not matched to a gene. The CDR3 length is 16 residues. Germline V gene sequence: CDR1 SEHNR, CDR2 FQNEAQ (reference sequence). CDR3 residues: CASSLDPGQGNEKLFF. CDR3 bases: TGTGCCAGCAGCTTAGACCCTGGACAGGGCAATGAAAAACTGTTTTTT.

This clone showed up just once. V and J are TRBV5-8 and TRBJ2-3; 13 bases agree with TRBD2. The CDR3 runs 15 residues. The germline gives CDR1 SGHTS, CDR2 YDEGEE. After removal of 6 bases from V and 4 bases from J, the junction contained 5 bases not matched to a gene. In nucleotides, the CDR3 is TGTGCCAGCACCCCCGGACTAGCGGGAGCAGATACGCAGTATTTT. Amino acid sequence: CASTPGLAGADTQYF.

The chain joins TRBV11-3 to TRBJ2-1, with 12 bases aligning to TRBD2. Trimming took 6 bases from V and 1 from J; bases not matched to a gene: 13. Looked up from germline, CDR1 is SGHNT and CDR2 is YENEEA. CDR3 length: 19 amino acids. The CDR3 DNA reads TGTGCCAGCAGAACCCAATTGACTAGCGGGAGACAATCCTACAATGAGCAGTTCTTC. Translation: CASRTQLTSGRQSYNEQFF.

The chain employs TRBV2 and TRBJ1-2; 9 bases are shared with TRBD1. CDR1 is SNHLY and CDR2 is FYNNEI in the germline V gene. The CDR3 runs 14 residues. Trimming removed 4 bases from V and 4 bases from J; junction bases left unmatched: 4. Here the CDR3 reads CASSGGQGGYGYTF. CDR3 sequence (DNA): TGTGCCAGCAGTGGGGGACAGGGCGGCTATGGCTACACCTTC.

This chain links TRBV19 with TRBJ2-3; tentatively, D is TRBD1 (6 bases). The length of the CDR3 is 14 residues. Germline CDR1 reads LNHDA; CDR2 reads SQIVND (reference sequence). Trimming took off 8 bases at V and 0 bases at J, with 12 bases between the two ends. Written as DNA, the CDR3 is TGTGCCAGTCGGCAGGGGATTAGCACAGATACGCAGTATTTT. This codes for CASRQGISTDTQYF.

The CDR3 sequence is CASSPQGTSTGELFF. CDR3 coding DNA: TGTGCCAGCAGCCCCCAGGGGACCTCCACCGGGGAGCTGTTTTTT. The rearrangement links TRBV11-2 to TRBJ2-2; tentative D call: TRBD1 (6 bases). With 5 bases removed from V and 4 bases from J, the gap between germline ends came to 14 bases. CDR3 size: 15 residues. In germline, CDR1 is SGHAT, CDR2 FQNNGV.

This sequence joins TRBV5-1 and TRBJ1-3; no definite D call. The germline CDR1 and CDR2 sequences are SGHRS and YFSETQ. Trimming removed 6 bases at V and 2 bases at J, with 9 bases between. The CDR3 runs 13 residues. The DNA of the CDR3 is TGCGCCAGCACCCTGGGCCCTGGAAACACCATATATTTT. As protein: CASTLGPGNTIYF.

This clone was detected only once. V gene TRBV28 combines with J gene TRBJ2-7, with D tentatively TRBD1 (6 bases). Germline CDR1 is MDHEN and CDR2 is SYDVKM. Trimming removed 5 bases at V and 0 bases at J, with 17 bases between. The CDR3 has 16 amino acids. The chain's CDR3 is CASSGDRDTFSYEQYF. In DNA form, the CDR3 reads TGTGCCAGCAGTGGGGACCGGGACACGTTCTCCTACGAGCAGTACTTC.

This clone was detected a few times. The V gene is TRBV28, the J gene TRBJ1-4, with 7 nucleotides matching TRBD1. The CDR3 is 14 amino acids. The J segment lost 7 bases and the V segment lost 8 bases, leaving 10 bases of the junction unmatched. CDR1 and CDR2 (germline): MDHEN, SYDVKM. The CDR3 is CASHRGREVEKLFF. CDR3 in DNA: TGTGCCAGCCACAGGGGCAGAGAGGTTGAAAAACTGTTTTTT.

V usage is TRBV18 and J usage is TRBJ2-7; 8 nucleotides align to TRBD1. The CDR3 is 15 residues long. V trimming: 6 bases; J trimming: 2 bases; junction bases outside the gene matches: 9. From germline, CDR1 is KGHSH and CDR2 LQKENI. The CDR3 spells CASSRQGRDTYEQYF. As DNA, the CDR3 is TGTGCCAGCTCCCGACAGGGGAGAGATACCTACGAGCAGTACTTC.

V is TRBV5-4 and J is TRBJ1-2, with TRBD1 identical over 7 bases. Looked up from germline, CDR1 is SGHNT and CDR2 is YYREEE (reference sequence). The CDR3 loop spans 14 amino acids. Trimming removed 2 bases from V and 4 bases from J; junction bases left unmatched: 5. The chain's CDR3 is CASSFPGGGYGYTF. The DNA for the CDR3 is TGTGCCAGCAGCTTCCCAGGGGGTGGCTATGGCTACACCTTC.

The V and J genes are TRBV7-3 and TRBJ2-3; no definite D call. Between the trimmed V and J ends, which lost 3 bases and 5 bases, there was a span of 6 bases. From germline, CDR1 is SGHTA and CDR2 FQGTGA. The CDR3 runs 12 residues. CDR3 sequence reads: CASSFYGDTQYF. The CDR3 region has the DNA TGTGCCAGCAGCTTCTACGGAGATACGCAGTATTTT.

This clone appeared once. The chain recombines TRBV2 with TRBJ1-5, with 8 bases fitting TRBD1. V lost 6 bases and J lost 1; bases outside the gene matches: 2. Germline V gene lookup returns CDR1 SNHLY and CDR2 FYNNEI. CDR3 length equals 14 residues. The CDR3 reads CASSGQGSNQPQHF. The CDR3 DNA follows: TGTGCCAGCAGCGGACAGGGCAGCAATCAGCCCCAGCATTTT. Full variable domain (outside the CDR3, taken from reference TRBV2 and TRBJ1-5): EPEVTQTPSHQVTQMGQEVILRCVPISNHLYFYWYRQILGQKVEFLVSFYNNEISEKSEIFDDQFSVERPDGSNFTLKIRSTKLEDSAMYFCASSGQGSNQPQHFGDGTRLSIL.

The V gene is TRBV28, the J gene TRBJ1-1, with 9 bases that match TRBD1. Per germline, CDR1 MDHEN and CDR2 SYDVKM. The J segment lost 10 bases and the V segment lost 7 bases, leaving 4 bases of the junction unmatched. This CDR3 has 11 residues. The CDR3 region has the DNA TGTGCCAGCAAATTGACAGGGGGAGCTTTCTTT. It codes for CASKLTGGAFF.

On this clone itself: The same CDR3 arises from other DNA sequences in this sample as well. This rearrangement joins TRBV28 to TRBJ2-3; 8 nucleotides match TRBD2. The CDR3 loop spans 14 amino acids. Germline CDR1 is MDHEN and CDR2 is SYDVKM. Losses at the gene ends were 2 bases for V and 3 bases for J; bases not matched to a gene: 1. The CDR3 bases are TGTGCCAGCAGTTTAGCGGGGGGTACAGATACGCAGTATTTT. Translation gives CASSLAGGTDTQYF.

The chain employs TRBV23-1 and TRBJ1-5; a weak D match, TRBD1 (6 bases). TRBV23-1 falls under the ORF class, with uncertain function. CDR3 length equals 16 residues. Trimming removed 3 bases at V and 2 bases at J, with 14 bases between. CDR3 DNA: TGCGCCAGCAGTCACGTGGGGCAGGGGTGCAATCAGCCCCAGCATTTT. It yields the protein CASSHVGQGCNQPQHF.

This rearrangement joins TRBV5-4 to TRBJ2-7; 10 nucleotides line up with TRBD2. This CDR3 is built from 14 residues. The germline gives CDR1 SGHNT, CDR2 YYREEE (reference sequence). J was trimmed by 4 bases and V by 5 bases; bases with no gene match: 6. The CDR3 region has the DNA TGTGCCAGCAGTCTAGCGGGAGTAAAATACGAGCAGTACTTC. As protein: CASSLAGVKYEQYF.

The J gene is TRBJ2-1, the V gene TRBV5-4, with 14 bases matching TRBD2. Germline V gene data show CDR1 as SGHNT and CDR2 as YYREEE (reference sequence). Trimming cost V 0 bases and J 7 bases; bases outside gene matches: 9. This CDR3 is 18 amino acids long. The CDR3 DNA follows: TGTGCCAGCAGCTTGGGACTAGCGGGAGGGTCTGGGGGGAATGAGCAGTTCTTC. Protein sequence: CASSLGLAGGSGGNEQFF.

This chain links TRBV5-8 with TRBJ1-4; TRBD1 might be the D (6 bases). The V end was cut by 1 base, the J end by 5 bases, with 9 bases between. This CDR3 comprises 14 residues. Germline-derived CDR1 and CDR2 are SGHTS and YDEGEE. The CDR3 DNA reads as TGTGCCAGCAGCTTGCGGGGGGCGAATGAAAAACTGTTTTTT. Protein sequence: CASSLRGANEKLFF.

Only one count was recorded for this clone. The chain uses TRBV28 and TRBJ2-5; the D gene is possibly TRBD1 (6 bases). The CDR3 length is 16 residues. Germline assignment: CDR1 MDHEN and CDR2 SYDVKM. The V end was cut by 5 bases, the J end by 3 bases, with 19 bases between. The CDR3 protein is CASSRRQAASKETQYF. CDR3 bases: TGTGCCAGCAGTCGAAGACAGGCCGCGTCCAAAGAGACCCAGTACTTC.

The V and J genes are TRBV14 and TRBJ2-1, with D possibly TRBD1 on 5 matching bases. Germline CDR1 and CDR2: SGHDN and FVKESK. There are 13 residues in the CDR3. Deletions cut 4 bases from V and 2 bases from J, with 6 bases between. This CDR3 is CASSRTTYNEQFF. CDR3 in DNA: TGTGCCAGCAGCCGGACAACCTACAATGAGCAGTTCTTC.

This rearrangement joins TRBV30 to TRBJ2-4; weak D call: TRBD2 (5 bases). V lost 5 bases to trimming and J lost 8 bases, with 16 bases between them. This CDR3 is 13 amino acids long. The V gene's germline CDR1 is GTSNPN and CDR2 SVGIG (reference sequence). The chain's CDR3 is CAWPRERWDIQYF. CDR3 DNA: TGTGCCTGGCCTAGGGAGAGGTGGGACATTCAGTACTTC.

The chain uses TRBV5-1 and TRBJ2-5; a weak D match, TRBD2 (6 bases). Germline CDR1 and CDR2: SGHRS and YFSETQ. V lost 0 bases and J 4 bases, leaving 16 bases between the germline ends. The CDR3 contains 16 residues. The CDR3 nucleotides read TGCGCCAGCAGCTTGGCGATCGGAGGGCCTGGAGAGACCCAGTACTTC. Amino acid sequence: CASSLAIGGPGETQYF.

CDR3: CASSEGLAKNIQYF. The CDR3 DNA reads as TGTGCCAGCAGCGAGGGACTAGCTAAAAACATTCAGTACTTC. V gene TRBV7-9 combines with J gene TRBJ2-4; TRBD2 agrees at 9 bases. The CDR3 length is 14 residues. CDR1 and CDR2 from the germline V gene are SEHNR and FQNEAQ (reference sequence). The V gene end was trimmed by 5 bases and the J gene end by 4 bases; junction bases not matched to a gene: 3.

V and J are TRBV2 and TRBJ2-3, with 8 bases aligning to TRBD2. Trimming cost V 8 bases and J 4 bases; bases outside gene matches: 17. Germline CDR1 SNHLY, CDR2 FYNNEI. The CDR3 has 17 amino acids. The chain's CDR3 is CASLGRGRQGLSDTQYF. In DNA, the CDR3 is TGTGCCAGCCTCGGGAGGGGCAGACAAGGGCTGTCAGATACGCAGTATTTT.